A single count supports the clone carrying this TCR beta chain. In the source study's methods: Amplified reference gene primers provided the basis for estimating nucleated cell counts. Repertoires were generated with immunoSEQ multiplex PCR, while TCRdb's copy carries only in-frame clones and drops some. Clonal size and the V and J genes are those of that table, whereas D and trimming came from the DNA. Of 46,000 or so clones in the sample, over 75% were seen once. This sample is part of a study of blood T cell repertoires in COVID-19. Study as a whole: T cells, B-cell-depleted T cells, or PBMCs provided the cDNA or gDNA that served as material.

Germline lookup yields CDR1 SNHLY and CDR2 FYNNEI. Between the trimmed V and J ends, which lost 1 base and 13 bases, there was a span of 19 bases. The CDR3 covers 15 residues. Sequenced sample: peripheral blood. This receptor was taken from a man aged 45 to 65 with acute or convalescent COVID-19. The chain combines TRBV2 with TRBJ1-4, with D unresolved. This CDR3 is CASSEVLGGSSRLFF. The CDR3 coding sequence is TGTGCCAGCAGTGAAGTACTAGGTGGGTCGTCCAGACTGTTTTTT.